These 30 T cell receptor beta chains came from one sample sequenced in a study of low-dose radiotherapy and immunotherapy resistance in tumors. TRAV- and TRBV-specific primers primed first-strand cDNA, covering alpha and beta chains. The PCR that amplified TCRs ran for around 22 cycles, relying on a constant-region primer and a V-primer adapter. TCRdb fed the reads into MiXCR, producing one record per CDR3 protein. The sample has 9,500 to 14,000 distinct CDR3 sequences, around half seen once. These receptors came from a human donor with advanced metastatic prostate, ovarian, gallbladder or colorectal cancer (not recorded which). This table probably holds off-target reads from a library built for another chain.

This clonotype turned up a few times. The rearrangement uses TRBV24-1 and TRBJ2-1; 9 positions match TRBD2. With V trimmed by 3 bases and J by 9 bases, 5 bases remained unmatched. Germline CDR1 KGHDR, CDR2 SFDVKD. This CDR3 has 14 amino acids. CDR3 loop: CATSDQGREGEQFF. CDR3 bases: TGTGCCACCAGTGATCAGGGGCGGGAGGGTGAGCAGTTCTTC.

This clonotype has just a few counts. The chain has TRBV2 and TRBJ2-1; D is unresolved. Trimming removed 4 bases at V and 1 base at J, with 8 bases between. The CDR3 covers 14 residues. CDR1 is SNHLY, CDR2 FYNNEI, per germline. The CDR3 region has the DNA TGTGCCAGCAGTGCTATAGGATCCTACAATGAGCAGTTCTTC. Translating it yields CASSAIGSYNEQFF.

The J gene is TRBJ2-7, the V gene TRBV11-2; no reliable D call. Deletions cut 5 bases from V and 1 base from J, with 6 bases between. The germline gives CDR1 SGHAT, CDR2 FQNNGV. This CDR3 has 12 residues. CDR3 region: CASSPRSYEQYF. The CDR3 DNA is TGTGCCAGCAGCCCACGATCCTACGAGCAGTACTTC.

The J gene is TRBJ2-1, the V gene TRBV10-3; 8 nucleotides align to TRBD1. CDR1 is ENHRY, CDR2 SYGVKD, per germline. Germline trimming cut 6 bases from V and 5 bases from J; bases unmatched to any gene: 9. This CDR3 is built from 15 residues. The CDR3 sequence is CAIRSDRGNDNEQFF. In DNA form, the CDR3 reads TGTGCCATCAGATCAGACAGGGGAAACGACAATGAGCAGTTCTTC.

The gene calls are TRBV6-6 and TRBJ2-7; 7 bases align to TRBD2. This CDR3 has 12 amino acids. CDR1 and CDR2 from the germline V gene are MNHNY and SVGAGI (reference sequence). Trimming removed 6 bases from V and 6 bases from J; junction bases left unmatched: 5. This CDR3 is CASSHGEGEQYF. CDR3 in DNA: TGTGCCAGCAGCCACGGGGAGGGCGAGCAGTACTTC.

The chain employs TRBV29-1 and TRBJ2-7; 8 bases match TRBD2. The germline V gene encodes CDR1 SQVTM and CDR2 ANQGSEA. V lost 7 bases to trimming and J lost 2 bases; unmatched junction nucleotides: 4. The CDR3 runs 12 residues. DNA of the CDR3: TGCAGCGCTCGGGAGGGCACCTACGAGCAGTACTTC. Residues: CSAREGTYEQYF.

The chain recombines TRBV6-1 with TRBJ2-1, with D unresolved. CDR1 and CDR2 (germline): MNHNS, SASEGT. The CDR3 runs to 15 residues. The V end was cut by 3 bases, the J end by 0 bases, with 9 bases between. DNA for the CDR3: TGTGCCAGCAGTGAGGTGGGAAGCTCCTACAATGAGCAGTTCTTC. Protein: CASSEVGSSYNEQFF.

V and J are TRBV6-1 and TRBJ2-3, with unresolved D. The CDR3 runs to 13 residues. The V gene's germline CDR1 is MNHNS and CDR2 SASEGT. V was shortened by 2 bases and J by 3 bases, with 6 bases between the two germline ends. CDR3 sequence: CASSEIGTDTQYF. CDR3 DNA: TGTGCCAGCAGTGAAATCGGAACAGATACGCAGTATTTT.

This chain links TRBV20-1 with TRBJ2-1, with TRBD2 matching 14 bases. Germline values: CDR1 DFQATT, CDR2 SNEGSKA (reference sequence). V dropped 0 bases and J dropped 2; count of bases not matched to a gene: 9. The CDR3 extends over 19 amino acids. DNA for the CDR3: TGCAGTGCTAGAGAGGCCGGGACTAGCGGGAGTGGTCCCTACAATGAGCAGTTCTTC. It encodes CSAREAGTSGSGPYNEQFF.

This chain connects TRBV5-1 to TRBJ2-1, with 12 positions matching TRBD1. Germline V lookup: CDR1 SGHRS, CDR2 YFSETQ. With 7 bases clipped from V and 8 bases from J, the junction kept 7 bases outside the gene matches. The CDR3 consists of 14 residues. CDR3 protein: CASAGTGGKYEQFF. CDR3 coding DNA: TGCGCCAGCGCCGGGACAGGGGGCAAGTATGAGCAGTTCTTC.

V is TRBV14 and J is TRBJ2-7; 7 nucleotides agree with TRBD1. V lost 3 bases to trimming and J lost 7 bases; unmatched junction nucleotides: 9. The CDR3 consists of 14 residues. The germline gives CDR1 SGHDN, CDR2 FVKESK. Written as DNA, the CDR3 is TGTGCCAGCAGCCACACCGACAGGGTGGGTGAGCAGTACTTC. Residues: CASSHTDRVGEQYF.

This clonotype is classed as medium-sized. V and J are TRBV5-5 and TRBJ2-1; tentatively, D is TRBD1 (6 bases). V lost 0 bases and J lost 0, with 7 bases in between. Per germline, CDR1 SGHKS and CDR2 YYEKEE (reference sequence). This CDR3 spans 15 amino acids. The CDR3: CASSLAGASYNEQFF. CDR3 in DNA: TGTGCCAGCAGCTTGGCAGGGGCCTCCTACAATGAGCAGTTCTTC.

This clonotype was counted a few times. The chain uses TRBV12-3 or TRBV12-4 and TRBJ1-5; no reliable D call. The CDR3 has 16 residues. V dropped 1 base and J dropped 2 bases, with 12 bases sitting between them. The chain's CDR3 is CASSLDPEVGNQPQHF. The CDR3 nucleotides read TGTGCCAGCAGTTTAGATCCGGAGGTGGGCAATCAGCCCCAGCATTTT.

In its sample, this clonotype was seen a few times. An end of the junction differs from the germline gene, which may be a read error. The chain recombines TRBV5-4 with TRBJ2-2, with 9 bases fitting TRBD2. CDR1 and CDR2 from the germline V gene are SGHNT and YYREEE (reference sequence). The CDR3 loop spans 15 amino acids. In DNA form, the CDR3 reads TGTGCCAGCACCTTGCCTAGCGGGGCCACCGGGGAGCTGTTTTTT. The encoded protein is CASTLPSGATGELFF.

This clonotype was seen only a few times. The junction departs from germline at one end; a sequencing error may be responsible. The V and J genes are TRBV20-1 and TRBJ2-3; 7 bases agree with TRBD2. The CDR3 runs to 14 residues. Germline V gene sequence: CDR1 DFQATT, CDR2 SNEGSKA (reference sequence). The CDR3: CSARVAGRRDTQYF. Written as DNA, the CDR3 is TGCAGTGCCAGAGTAGCGGGTCGTCGAGATACGCAGTATTTT.

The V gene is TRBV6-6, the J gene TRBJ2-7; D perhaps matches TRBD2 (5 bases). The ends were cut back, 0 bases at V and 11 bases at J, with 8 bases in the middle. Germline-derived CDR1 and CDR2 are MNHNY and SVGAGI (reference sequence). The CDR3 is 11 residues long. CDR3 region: CASSYSEVEYF. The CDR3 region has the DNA TGTGCCAGCAGTTACTCGGAGGTGGAGTACTTC.

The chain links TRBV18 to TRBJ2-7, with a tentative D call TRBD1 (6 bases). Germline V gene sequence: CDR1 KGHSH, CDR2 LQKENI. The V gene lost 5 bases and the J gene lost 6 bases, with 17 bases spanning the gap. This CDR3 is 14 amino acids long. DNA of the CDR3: TGTGCCAGCTCAATTGGACAGACGGCTAGCGAGCAGTACTTC. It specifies CASSIGQTASEQYF. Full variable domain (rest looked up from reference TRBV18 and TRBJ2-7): NAGVMQNPRHLVRRRGQEARLRCSPMKGHSHVYWYRQLPEEGLKFMVYLQKENIIDESGMPKERFSAEFPKEGPSILRIQQVVRGDSAAYFCASSIGQTASEQYFGPGTRLTVT.

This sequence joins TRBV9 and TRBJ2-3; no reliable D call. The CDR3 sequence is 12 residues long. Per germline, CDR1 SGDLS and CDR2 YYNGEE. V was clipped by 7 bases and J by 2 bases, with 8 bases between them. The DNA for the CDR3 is TGTGCCAGCTCTGGGTTCACAGATACGCAGTATTTT. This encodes CASSGFTDTQYF.

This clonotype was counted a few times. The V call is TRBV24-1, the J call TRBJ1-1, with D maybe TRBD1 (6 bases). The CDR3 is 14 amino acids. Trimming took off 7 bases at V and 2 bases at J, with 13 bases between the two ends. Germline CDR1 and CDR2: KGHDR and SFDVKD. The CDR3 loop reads CATRPTGLNTEAFF. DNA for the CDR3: TGTGCCACCAGACCGACAGGATTAAACACTGAAGCTTTCTTT.

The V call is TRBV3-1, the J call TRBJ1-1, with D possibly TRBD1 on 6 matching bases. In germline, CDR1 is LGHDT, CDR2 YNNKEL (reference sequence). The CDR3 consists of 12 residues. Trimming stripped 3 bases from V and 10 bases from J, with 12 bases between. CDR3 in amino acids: CASSQQTGGAFF. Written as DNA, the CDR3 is TGTGCCAGCAGCCAGCAGACAGGAGGAGCTTTCTTT.

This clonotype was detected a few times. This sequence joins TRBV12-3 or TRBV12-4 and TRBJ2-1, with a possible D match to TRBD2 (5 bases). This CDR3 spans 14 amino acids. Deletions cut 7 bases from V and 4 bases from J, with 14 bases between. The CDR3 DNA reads TGTGCCAGCACCTCTGGCGGGTTTTACAATGAGCAGTTCTTC. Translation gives CASTSGGFYNEQFF.

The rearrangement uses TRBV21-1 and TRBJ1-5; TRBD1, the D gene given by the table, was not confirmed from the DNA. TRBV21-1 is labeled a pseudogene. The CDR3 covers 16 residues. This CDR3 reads CASSSLGGNGNQPQHF. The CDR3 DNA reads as TGTGCCAGCAGCTCGCTAGGGGGGAATGGCAATCAGCCCCAGCATTTT.

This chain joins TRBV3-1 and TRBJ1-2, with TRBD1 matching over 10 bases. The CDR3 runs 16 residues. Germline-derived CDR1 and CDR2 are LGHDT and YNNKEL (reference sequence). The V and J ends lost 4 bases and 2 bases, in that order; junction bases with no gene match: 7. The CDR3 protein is CASSPDRGLMNYGYTF. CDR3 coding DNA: TGTGCCAGCAGCCCTGACAGGGGGCTTATGAACTATGGCTACACCTTC.

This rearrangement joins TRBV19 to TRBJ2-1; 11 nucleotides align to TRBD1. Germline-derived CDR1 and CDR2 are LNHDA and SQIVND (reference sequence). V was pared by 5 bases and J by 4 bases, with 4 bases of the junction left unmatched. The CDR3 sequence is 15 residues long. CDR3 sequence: CASSGQGARYNEQFF. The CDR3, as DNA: TGTGCCAGTAGTGGACAGGGGGCGAGGTACAATGAGCAGTTCTTC.

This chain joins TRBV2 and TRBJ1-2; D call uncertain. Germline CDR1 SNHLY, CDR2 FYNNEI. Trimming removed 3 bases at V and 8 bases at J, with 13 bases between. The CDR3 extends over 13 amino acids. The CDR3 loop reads CASSDGRAGGYTF. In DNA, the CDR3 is TGTGCCAGCAGTGACGGGAGGGCCGGCGGCTACACCTTC.

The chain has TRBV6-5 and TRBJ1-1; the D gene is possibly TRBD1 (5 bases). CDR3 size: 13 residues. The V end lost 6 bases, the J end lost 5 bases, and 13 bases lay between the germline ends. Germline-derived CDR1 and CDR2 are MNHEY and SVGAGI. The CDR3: CASSLAGRTEAFF. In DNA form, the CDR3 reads TGTGCCAGCAGCCTGGCAGGGCGGACTGAAGCTTTCTTT.

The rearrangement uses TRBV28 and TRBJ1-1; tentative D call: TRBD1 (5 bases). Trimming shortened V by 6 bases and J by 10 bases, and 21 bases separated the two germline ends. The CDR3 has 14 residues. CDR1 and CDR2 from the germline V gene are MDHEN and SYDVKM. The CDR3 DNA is TGTGCCAGCAGCTATGCCGGGGCAGCCCATCGAGCTTTCTTT. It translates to CASSYAGAAHRAFF.

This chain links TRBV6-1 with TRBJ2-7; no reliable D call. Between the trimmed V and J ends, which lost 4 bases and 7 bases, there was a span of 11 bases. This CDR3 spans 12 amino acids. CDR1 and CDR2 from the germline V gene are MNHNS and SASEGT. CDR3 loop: CASSGVYREQYF. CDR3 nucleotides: TGTGCCAGCAGTGGGGTGTACAGAGAGCAGTACTTC.

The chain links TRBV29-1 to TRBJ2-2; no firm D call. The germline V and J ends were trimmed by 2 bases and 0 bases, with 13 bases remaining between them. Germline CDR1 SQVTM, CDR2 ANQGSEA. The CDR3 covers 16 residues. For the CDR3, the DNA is TGCAGCGTTGAAAGGTCGGCGGCAACGAACACCGGGGAGCTGTTTTTT. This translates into CSVERSAATNTGELFF.

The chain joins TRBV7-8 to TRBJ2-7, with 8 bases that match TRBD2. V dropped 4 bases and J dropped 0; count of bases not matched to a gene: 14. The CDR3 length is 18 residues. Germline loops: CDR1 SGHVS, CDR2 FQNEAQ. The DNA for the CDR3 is TGTGCCAGCAGCTACGTACTAAGTAGCGGGGCCCGCTCCTACGAGCAGTACTTC. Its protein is CASSYVLSSGARSYEQYF.